This is a list of T cell receptor beta chains from one sample in a study of T-cell memory formation after mild COVID-19. TCRdb itself ran the 5' RACE reads through MiXCR, one entry per CDR3 protein. The sample holds under 300,000 distinct CDR3 sequences; around 17% are singletons and the top ten take 3.5% to 4%. The sequenced sample consisted of PBMCs or a T cell subset sorted from them (not recorded which). The receptor source for this set is a man aged 18 to 29 who had mild COVID-19 (a few samples of this study predate the infection). Cell type and time point are not known. Each CDR3 is given with its conserved first and last residue. D genes are given only for firm matches. Only some rows state a clone size, as once, few, many or a class for expanded clones.

cdr3_nt	cdr3_aa	v_call	j_call	d_call	clone_size
TGTGCCATCAGTGAGGAGGTGGGGGGGCCGAATGAGCAGTTCTTC	CAISEEVGGPNEQFF	TRBV10-3	TRBJ2-1	-	-
TGCGCCAGCAGCCAAGAACTCAGGGAGGGGCTCGAGCAGTACTTC	CASSQELREGLEQYF	TRBV4-1	TRBJ2-7	TRBD2	-
TGTGCCAGCAGCTTTCGGCAGGGGAGGAATGAGCAGTTCTTC	CASSFRQGRNEQFF	TRBV7-2	TRBJ2-1	-	few
TGTGCCGCCCAGCTCGGCTCTGGGGCCAACGTCCTGACTTTC	CAAQLGSGANVLTF	TRBV10-3	TRBJ2-6	-	-
TGTGCCAGCAGCCGACAGGGATCGGTCAATTCACCCCTCCACTTT	CASSRQGSVNSPLHF	TRBV7-9	TRBJ1-6	TRBD1	-
TGTGCCAGCAGCTCCCAAAGCGGCTCCTACGAGCAGTACTTC	CASSSQSGSYEQYF	TRBV11-2	TRBJ2-7	-	-
TGTGCCAGCAGCTCAAGACTAGCGGGGACTGAGACCCAGTACTTC	CASSSRLAGTETQYF	TRBV7-2	TRBJ2-5	TRBD2	-
TGCGCCAGCAGCTTGGGTGACGGAAACACTGAAGCTTTCTTT	CASSLGDGNTEAFF	TRBV5-1	TRBJ1-1	-	-
TGCGCCAGCAGCCGAGACGGCACTAGCGGGGAGGGGACCCAGTACTTC	CASSRDGTSGEGTQYF	TRBV5-1	TRBJ2-5	TRBD2	-
TGTGCCAGCAGCGGAGGGGCACGGGATACGCAGTATTTT	CASSGGARDTQYF	TRBV7-2	TRBJ2-3	-	few
TGTGCCAGCAACGGTGACACCAGCAATCAGCCCCAGCATTTT	CASNGDTSNQPQHF	TRBV2	TRBJ1-5	-	-
TGTGCCAGCAGCCAAGACCCCGGGGCCCCTTACAATGAGCAGTTCTTC	CASSQDPGAPYNEQFF	TRBV4-2	TRBJ2-1	-	many
TGTGCCAGCAGTTTGAGGCAGGGGATCGTAGCTGAAGCTTTCTTT	CASSLRQGIVAEAFF	TRBV28	TRBJ1-1	-	-
TGTGCCAGCAGTACTCCGGGACTAGCGGAGCATACGCAGTATTTT	CASSTPGLAEHTQYF	TRBV27	TRBJ2-3	TRBD2	-
TGTGCCAGCAGTTTAACCCTCCAGACAGGTACCGTCACAGATACGCAGTATTTT	CASSLTLQTGTVTDTQYF	TRBV6-2/TRBV6-3	TRBJ2-3	-	-
TGTGCCAGCAGCTCGACAGGGGGATTTTCACCCCTCCACTTT	CASSSTGGFSPLHF	TRBV12-3/TRBV12-4	TRBJ1-6	TRBD1	few
TGCAGCGTTGTCCGTGGAGCTGAAGCTTTCTTT	CSVVRGAEAFF	TRBV29-1	TRBJ1-1	-	many
TGCAGCGTAGACTCTATCGGGGTAGCTTTCTTT	CSVDSIGVAFF	TRBV29-1	TRBJ1-1	-	-
TGCGCCAGCAGGGGTTCAGTCCGGGACAGGGCTGAAGCTTTCTTT	CASRGSVRDRAEAFF	TRBV5-1	TRBJ1-1	TRBD1	-
TGTGCCAGCAGCCCGGGGAGCTACAATCAGCCCCAGCATTTT	CASSPGSYNQPQHF	TRBV6-5	TRBJ1-5	-	few
TGTGCCAGCAGTTCAAATAGCGTGGAGACCCAGTACTTC	CASSSNSVETQYF	TRBV12-3/TRBV12-4	TRBJ2-5	-	many
TGCAGTGCTAGAGTGCCGGGGGCCCAAGAGACCCAGTACTTC	CSARVPGAQETQYF	TRBV20-1	TRBJ2-5	-	few
TGTGCCAGCAGCCGAGGACGGTCCTATGGCTACACCTTC	CASSRGRSYGYTF	TRBV11-2	TRBJ1-2	-	few
TGTGCCAGCTCACCACGAGAGGGTCGGAATGAGCAGTTCTTC	CASSPREGRNEQFF	TRBV18	TRBJ2-1	-	-
TGCGCCAGCAGCTTGGTAGGGGACATTCAGTACTTC	CASSLVGDIQYF	TRBV5-1	TRBJ2-4	-	-
TGTGCCAGCAGCCCGGGACTAGGGGAGACCCAGTACTTC	CASSPGLGETQYF	TRBV7-6	TRBJ2-5	TRBD2	many
TGTGCCAGCAGCTCCCCGGGGGCTGGTGAAAAACTGTTTTTT	CASSSPGAGEKLFF	TRBV7-9	TRBJ1-4	-	-
TGTGCCAGCAGTCCACAAGTCACAGATACGCAGTATTTT	CASSPQVTDTQYF	TRBV7-2	TRBJ2-3	-	many
TGTGCCAGCACCCTCGGTACAAATAACTATGGCTACACCTTC	CASTLGTNNYGYTF	TRBV5-5	TRBJ1-2	-	-
TGTGCCAGCAGTTACCTGTGGGACAGGGGGGTCAATCAGCCCCAGCATTTT	CASSYLWDRGVNQPQHF	TRBV6-2/TRBV6-3	TRBJ1-5	TRBD1	few
TGTGCCAGCAGCTTCAGGGGACAGGGACCCCGGAATGAGCAGTTCTTC	CASSFRGQGPRNEQFF	TRBV11-2	TRBJ2-1	TRBD1	-
TGTGCCAGCAGCCAAGTAGCGGGGGGTAGCTACAATGAGCAGTTCTTC	CASSQVAGGSYNEQFF	TRBV4-2	TRBJ2-1	TRBD2	-
TGTGCCAGCAGACAACCGACTGGAAAAGAGACCCAGTACTTC	CASRQPTGKETQYF	TRBV7-9	TRBJ2-5	-	many
TGTGCCAGCAGCCGCGATTATAGGGAGCAGTACTTC	CASSRDYREQYF	TRBV4-2	TRBJ2-7	-	-
TGCGCCAGCAGCTTGTTGGGGGGCGCCGGCACTGAAGCTTTCTTT	CASSLLGGAGTEAFF	TRBV5-1	TRBJ1-1	-	-
TGTGCCAGCAGCTTATGGACTAAATCGATCGATGAGCAGTTCTTC	CASSLWTKSIDEQFF	TRBV7-3	TRBJ2-1	-	-
TGTGCCATCAGCTCCGACAGGGACACTGAAGCTTTCTTT	CAISSDRDTEAFF	TRBV10-3	TRBJ1-1	TRBD1	-
TGCGCCAGCAGTGAGAATTTGGTCTCTGACATTCAGTACTTC	CASSENLVSDIQYF	TRBV10-1	TRBJ2-4	-	-
TGCAGTGCTAGAGATCCCTTGAGAGAGAACACTGAAGCTTTCTTT	CSARDPLRENTEAFF	TRBV20-1	TRBJ1-1	-	few
TGCGCCAGCAGGCCCGGGACAGGGTATGGCTACACCTTC	CASRPGTGYGYTF	TRBV5-1	TRBJ1-2	TRBD1	few
TGCAGTGCCCCCCCCCCGCCGGGGAGGAGCACTGAAGCTTTCTTT	CSAPPPPGRSTEAFF	TRBV20-1	TRBJ1-1	-	few
TGCGCCAGCACCCCGCTAGCGGGGGATACCTACGAGCAGTACTTC	CASTPLAGDTYEQYF	TRBV5-1	TRBJ2-7	TRBD2	-
TGTGCCATCACCTCGGAAGGGGGCAATGAGCAGTTCTTC	CAITSEGGNEQFF	TRBV10-3	TRBJ2-1	-	-
TGCGCCAGCAGCTTCCTAGCGGAAGAGACCCAGTACTTC	CASSFLAEETQYF	TRBV5-1	TRBJ2-5	TRBD2	many
TGTGCCAGCAGCTTGATCGGGACAGGGCCCTACGAGCAGTACTTC	CASSLIGTGPYEQYF	TRBV5-5	TRBJ2-7	TRBD1	-
TGTGCCAGCAGCATACGACTGGGAGGAATGGACATTCAGTACTTC	CASSIRLGGMDIQYF	TRBV7-9	TRBJ2-4	-	-
TGTGCCAGCAGCTTTTTCACTCTAGCGGGGGGCACAGATACGCAGTATTTT	CASSFFTLAGGTDTQYF	TRBV5-6	TRBJ2-3	TRBD2	few
TGTGCCAGCAGTACGACCGGGGGGGCCGAGACCCAGTACTTC	CASSTTGGAETQYF	TRBV7-3	TRBJ2-5	TRBD2	many
TGTGCCAGCAGCGCGTATGGACAGGGGACCTACAATGAGCAGTTCTTC	CASSAYGQGTYNEQFF	TRBV5-5	TRBJ2-1	TRBD1	-
TGTGCCAGCAGCCCACGACTAGCGGAGAAGACCCAGTACTTC	CASSPRLAEKTQYF	TRBV7-2	TRBJ2-5	TRBD2	-
TGTGCCAGCAGCTTAGGCCCGGGGGCCAACTATGGCTACACCTTC	CASSLGPGANYGYTF	TRBV11-2	TRBJ1-2	-	-
TGTGCCAGCAGCTACCAAAGCGGGGGGGCTTCAGATACGCAGTATTTT	CASSYQSGGASDTQYF	TRBV7-2	TRBJ2-3	TRBD2	few
TGCAGTGCTAGAGTGGCAGCTAGCACAGATACGCAGTATTTT	CSARVAASTDTQYF	TRBV20-1	TRBJ2-3	-	few